This T cell receptor beta chain came from a study of early T cells in non-severe SARS-CoV-2 infection. At the level of the study: The sequenced material was bulk RNA from unsorted whole blood, and its chains were unpaired.

The CDR3 runs 14 residues. With 5 bases clipped from V and 8 bases from J, the junction kept 11 bases outside the gene matches. Germline V CDR1 and CDR2: DFQATT, SNEGSKA (reference sequence). Unique molecular identifiers were affixed to single, distinct cDNA molecules. TCRdb recomputed calls from the 5' RACE reads with MiXCR, one row per CDR3 protein. This table holds 88,000 or so distinct CDR3 sequences, around 14% found once. Study-level points and caveats: VDJdb-based annotation leaned toward anti-spike CD8 responses and missed private and CD4 specificities.

Notes on this clonotype: Its antigen remains unknown.

The rearrangement uses TRBV20-1 and TRBJ1-4; 7 nucleotides agree with TRBD1. Sequenced material: whole blood. This TCR derives from an adult who was a healthcare worker with PCR-confirmed SARS-CoV-2 infection or an uninfected control (not recorded which). The CDR3 loop is CSALKQGSEEKLFF. CDR3 bases: TGCAGTGCTTTGAAACAGGGGAGTGAGGAAAAACTGTTTTTT.